Listed below are T cell receptor beta chains from one sample, sequenced in a study of vaccination effects on CD4 cells after COVID-19. TCRdb's copy holds only in-frame clones and misses some; the assay was immunoSEQ multiplex PCR. The table includes roughly 30,000 clones, about 69% detected once. For these TCRs, the target antigens are not known. The sample here was CD4+ T cells from PBMCs cultured with a peptide pool, taken before COVID-19 vaccination. These TCRs come from a human donor who had a prior SARS-CoV-2 infection. The CDR3 runs from the conserved cysteine through the conserved F or W. D genes are given only for firm matches. Expanded clones get a size class; other rows say once, few or many, or leave the size out.

size	V	D	J	DNA	CDR3
once	TRBV27	.	TRBJ2-3	TGTGCCAGCAGTTTACGCTCGACAACGTTCACAGATACGCAGTATTTT	CASSLRSTTFTDTQYF
.	TRBV30	.	TRBJ2-1	TGTGCCTGGAGGGAAAGAGGACCCGGGAAGCAGTTCTTC	CAWRERGPGKQFF
.	TRBV11-1	.	TRBJ2-3	TGTGCCAGCGCAAGGGGGGCTGGGAGCACAGATACGCAGTATTTT	CASARGAGSTDTQYF
few	TRBV9	.	TRBJ1-5	TGTGCCAGCAGCGTAGTTGTGGCGGGGTATCAGCCCCAGCATTTT	CASSVVVAGYQPQHF
few	TRBV3-1/TRBV3-2	TRBD2	TRBJ2-4	TGTGCCAGCAGCATCGGGACTAGCGGTGAGAGAGGGGTGCCGCACTTC	CASSIGTSGERGVPHF
.	TRBV7-9	.	TRBJ1-1	TGTGCCAGCAGCGGAGGGATTACTGAAGCTTTCTTT	CASSGGITEAFF
.	TRBV6-5	TRBD1	TRBJ1-3	TGTGCCAGCGACAGGGGTTATGGAAACACCATATATTTT	CASDRGYGNTIYF
.	TRBV11-1	.	TRBJ2-1	TGTGCCAGCAGCTTAGGAGGGTTAACTCAATACAATGAGCAGTTCTTC	CASSLGGLTQYNEQFF
.	TRBV6-5	.	TRBJ1-2	TGTGCCAGCAGCCAAGGACAGTTCTATGGCTACACCTTC	CASSQGQFYGYTF
.	TRBV9	.	TRBJ1-4	TGTGCCAGCAGCCAAATCGGGACCAATGAAAAACTGTTTTTT	CASSQIGTNEKLFF
.	TRBV6-4	.	TRBJ2-3	TGTGCCAGCAGTGATGAGCTAGGCACAGATACGCAGTATTTT	CASSDELGTDTQYF
.	TRBV5-1	.	TRBJ2-2	TGCGCCAGCAGCTTGCTTGGGCAGCCCCACCGGGAGCTGTTTTTT	CASSLLGQPHRELFF
.	TRBV19	TRBD1	TRBJ2-5	TGTGCCAGTAGCCCAGGACAGGGGACAATACAAGAGACCCAGTACTTC	CASSPGQGTIQETQYF
.	TRBV9	.	TRBJ2-1	TGTGCCAGCAGCGTAGGAATTGGGGACGGGCACGATGAGCAGTTCTTC	CASSVGIGDGHDEQFF
.	TRBV19	TRBD1	TRBJ2-5	TGTGCCAGTATGGGAACTGGACAGGGGCGTGGAGAGACCCAGTACTTC	CASMGTGQGRGETQYF
.	TRBV7-9	.	TRBJ2-5	TGTGCCAGCAGCTTACAGGGTGGGGACCAAGAGACCCAGTACTTC	CASSLQGGDQETQYF
few	TRBV19	TRBD1	TRBJ1-4	TGTGCCAGTAGTTTCCCGGGACAGGGGTTCAACGAAAAACTGTTTTTT	CASSFPGQGFNEKLFF
.	TRBV4-2	.	TRBJ2-3	TGTGCCAGCAGCCAAGGGGGCCGGGATGGGGGAGATACGCAGTATTTT	CASSQGGRDGGDTQYF
.	TRBV5-5	TRBD2	TRBJ2-5	TGTGCCAGCAGCTCGCTAGGCGGGGGACAAGAGACCCAGTACTTC	CASSSLGGGQETQYF
.	TRBV5-5	TRBD1	TRBJ2-3	TGTGCCACCTCCCGGGACAGGGGCACAGATACGCAGTATTTT	CATSRDRGTDTQYF
once	TRBV11-1	.	TRBJ2-5	TGTGCCAGCAGCTTATTCATAGGGCCGCTTCTCCTCCAGTACTTC	CASSLFIGPLLLQYF
.	TRBV7-2	TRBD2	TRBJ2-3	TGTGCCAGCAGCTTCCGACTAGCGGGAGGCACAGATACGCAGTATTTT	CASSFRLAGGTDTQYF
.	TRBV5-4	.	TRBJ2-3	TGTGCCAGCAGCTTGGCGGCCAGGGGAAGCACAGATACGCAGTATTTT	CASSLAARGSTDTQYF
once	TRBV5-1	.	TRBJ1-5	TGCGCCAGCAGCCCGGGAACCCACGGGGCTCAGCCCCAGCATTTT	CASSPGTHGAQPQHF
few	TRBV6-5	.	TRBJ1-1	TGTGCCAGCAGCCACCTGGAGGGGGACACTGAAGCTTTCTTT	CASSHLEGDTEAFF
.	TRBV27	TRBD2	TRBJ2-3	TGTGCCAGCAGTTCCCTACTAGCGGGAGCTGTAGATACGCAGTATTTT	CASSSLLAGAVDTQYF
.	TRBV7-2	.	TRBJ1-2	TGTGCCAGCAGCTTAGCTCGGCTGGGAGACAGTAGAGATGGCTACACCTTC	CASSLARLGDSRDGYTF
.	TRBV11-3	TRBD1	TRBJ1-2	TGTGCCAGCAGCGCCGCGACCGACAGGGGTCTTGTCTATGGCTACACCTTC	CASSAATDRGLVYGYTF
once	TRBV6-4	.	TRBJ2-3	TGTGCCAGCAGCTCGGGGATTCTGAATACGCAGTATTTT	CASSSGILNTQYF
.	TRBV5-5	.	TRBJ1-6	TGTGCCAGCAGCTTGATTCCGGGTCGGGAATCACCCCTCCACTTT	CASSLIPGRESPLHF
once	TRBV21-1	.	TRBJ2-1	TGTGCCACCTGTGGAGGGGGGAGGGCCTTGATCGAGCAGTTCTTC	CATCGGGRALIEQFF
.	TRBV3-1/TRBV3-2	.	TRBJ1-4	TGTGCCAGCAGGGGGGGGTTCGCTAATGAAAAACTGTTTTTT	CASRGGFANEKLFF
.	TRBV30	.	TRBJ2-1	TGTGCCTGGAGTGTCCCGGGAGCAGAGCAGTTCTTC	CAWSVPGAEQFF